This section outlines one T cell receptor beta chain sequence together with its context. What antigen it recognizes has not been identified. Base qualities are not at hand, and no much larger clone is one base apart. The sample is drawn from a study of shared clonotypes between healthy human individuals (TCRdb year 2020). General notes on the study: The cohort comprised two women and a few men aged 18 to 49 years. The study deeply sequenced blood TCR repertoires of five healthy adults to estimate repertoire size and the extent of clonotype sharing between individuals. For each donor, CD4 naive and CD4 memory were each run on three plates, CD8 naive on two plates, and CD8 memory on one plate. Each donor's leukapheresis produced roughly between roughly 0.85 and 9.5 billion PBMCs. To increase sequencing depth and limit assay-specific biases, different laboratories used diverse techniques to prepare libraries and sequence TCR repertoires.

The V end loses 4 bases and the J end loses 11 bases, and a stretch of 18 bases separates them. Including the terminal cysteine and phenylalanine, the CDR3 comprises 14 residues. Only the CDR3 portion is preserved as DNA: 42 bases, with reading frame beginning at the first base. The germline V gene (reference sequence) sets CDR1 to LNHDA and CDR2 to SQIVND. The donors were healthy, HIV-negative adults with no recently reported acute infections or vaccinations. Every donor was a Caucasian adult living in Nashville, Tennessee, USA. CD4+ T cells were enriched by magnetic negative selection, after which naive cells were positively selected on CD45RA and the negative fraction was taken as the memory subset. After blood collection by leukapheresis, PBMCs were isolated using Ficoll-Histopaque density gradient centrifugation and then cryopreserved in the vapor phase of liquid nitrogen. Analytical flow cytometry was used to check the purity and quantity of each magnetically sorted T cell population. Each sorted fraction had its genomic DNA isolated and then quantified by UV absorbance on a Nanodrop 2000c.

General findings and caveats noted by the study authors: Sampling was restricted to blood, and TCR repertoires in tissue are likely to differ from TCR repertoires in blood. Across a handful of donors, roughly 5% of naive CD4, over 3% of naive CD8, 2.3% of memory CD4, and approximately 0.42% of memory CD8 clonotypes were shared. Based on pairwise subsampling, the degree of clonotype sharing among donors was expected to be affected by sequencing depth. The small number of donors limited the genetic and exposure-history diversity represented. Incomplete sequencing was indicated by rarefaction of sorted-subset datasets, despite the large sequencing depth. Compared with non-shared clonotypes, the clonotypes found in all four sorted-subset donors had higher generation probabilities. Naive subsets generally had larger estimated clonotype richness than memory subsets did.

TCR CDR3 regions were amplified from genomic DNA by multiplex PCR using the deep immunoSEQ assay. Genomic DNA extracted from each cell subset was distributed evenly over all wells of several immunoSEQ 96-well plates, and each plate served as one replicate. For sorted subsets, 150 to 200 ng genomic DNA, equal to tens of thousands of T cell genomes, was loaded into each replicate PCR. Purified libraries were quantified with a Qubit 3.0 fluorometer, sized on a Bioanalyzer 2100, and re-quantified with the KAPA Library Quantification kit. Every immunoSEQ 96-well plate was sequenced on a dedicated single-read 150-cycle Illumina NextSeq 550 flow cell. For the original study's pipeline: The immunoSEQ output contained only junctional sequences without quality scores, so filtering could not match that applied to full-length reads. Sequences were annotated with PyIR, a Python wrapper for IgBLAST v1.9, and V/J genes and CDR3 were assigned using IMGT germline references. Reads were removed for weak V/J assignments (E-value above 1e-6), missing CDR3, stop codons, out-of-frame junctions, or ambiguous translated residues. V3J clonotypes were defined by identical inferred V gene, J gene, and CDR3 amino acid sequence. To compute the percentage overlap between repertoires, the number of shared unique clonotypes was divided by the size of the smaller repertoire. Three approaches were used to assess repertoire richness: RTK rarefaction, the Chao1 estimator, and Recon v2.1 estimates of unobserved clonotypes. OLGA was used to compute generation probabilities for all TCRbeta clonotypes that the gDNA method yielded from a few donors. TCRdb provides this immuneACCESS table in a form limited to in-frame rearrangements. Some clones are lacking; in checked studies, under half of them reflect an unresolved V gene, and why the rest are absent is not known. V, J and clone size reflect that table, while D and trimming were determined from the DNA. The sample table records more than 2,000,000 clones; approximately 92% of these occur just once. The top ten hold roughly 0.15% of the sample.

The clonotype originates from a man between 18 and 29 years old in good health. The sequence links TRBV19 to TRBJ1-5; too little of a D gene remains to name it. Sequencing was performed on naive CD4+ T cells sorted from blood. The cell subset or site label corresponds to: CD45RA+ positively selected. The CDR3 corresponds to CASSTLQHGGAQHF. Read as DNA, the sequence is TGTGCCAGTAGTACCCTACAGCACGGCGGGGCCCAGCATTTT.